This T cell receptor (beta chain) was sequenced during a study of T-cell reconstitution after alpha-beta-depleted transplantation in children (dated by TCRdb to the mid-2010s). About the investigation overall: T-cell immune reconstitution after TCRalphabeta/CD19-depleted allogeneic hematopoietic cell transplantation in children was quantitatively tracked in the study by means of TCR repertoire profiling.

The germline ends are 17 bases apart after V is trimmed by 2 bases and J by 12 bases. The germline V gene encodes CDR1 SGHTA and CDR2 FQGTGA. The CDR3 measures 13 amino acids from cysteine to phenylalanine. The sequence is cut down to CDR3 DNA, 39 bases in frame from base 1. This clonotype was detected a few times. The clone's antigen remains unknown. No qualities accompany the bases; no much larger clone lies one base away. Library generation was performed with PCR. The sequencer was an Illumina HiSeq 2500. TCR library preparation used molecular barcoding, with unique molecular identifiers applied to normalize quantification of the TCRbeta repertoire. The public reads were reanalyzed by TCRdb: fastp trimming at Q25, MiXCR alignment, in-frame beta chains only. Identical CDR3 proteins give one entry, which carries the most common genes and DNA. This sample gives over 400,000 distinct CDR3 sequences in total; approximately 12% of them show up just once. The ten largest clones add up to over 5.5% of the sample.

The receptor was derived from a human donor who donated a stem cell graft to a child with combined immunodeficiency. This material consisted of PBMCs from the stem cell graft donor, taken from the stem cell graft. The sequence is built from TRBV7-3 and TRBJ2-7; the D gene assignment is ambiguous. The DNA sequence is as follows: TGTGCCAGCAGCTTATCTCCCGGCAGGCCTTCGTACTTC. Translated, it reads CASSLSPGRPSYF.